Following are 6 T cell receptor beta chains from one sample sequenced in a study of human T cells and chemical hapten exposure. TCRdb reanalysed the RACE reads using MiXCR and keeps one entry per CDR3 protein. Of tens of thousands of distinct CDR3 sequences in the sample, around a tenth were seen once. Stated time point: patch test 2, 6 weeks after DPC sensitization. Treatment in this sample: therapeutic diphenylcyclopropenone sensitization with weekly scalp DPC. Sample: whole blood, taken in connection with sensitization to the hapten diphenylcyclopropenone (DPC). The receptors were sampled from a woman aged 45-59 years with alopecia areata. Some clones in this sample may be carry-over from other donors' samples.

V and J are TRBV7-2 and TRBJ2-7, with a tentative D call TRBD1 (6 bases). Per germline, CDR1 SGHTA and CDR2 FQGNSA. The CDR3 length is 15 residues. With 6 bases removed from V and 2 bases from J, the gap between germline ends came to 17 bases. CDR3 nucleotides: TGTGCCAGCAGACCAGCTAGCAGGGGTCCCTACGAGCAGTACTTC. Amino acids: CASRPASRGPYEQYF.

This clonotype was found many times. This sequence joins TRBV4-2 and TRBJ2-7; TRBD2 might be the D (5 bases). The germline V and J ends were trimmed by 0 bases and 3 bases, with 12 bases remaining between them. This CDR3 region has 15 residues. CDR1 is LGHNA and CDR2 is YNFKEQ in the germline V gene. The CDR3 spells CASSQDYGDYYEQYF. Written as DNA, the CDR3 is TGTGCCAGCAGCCAAGATTATGGAGACTACTACGAGCAGTACTTC.

This clonotype was seen many times. The rearrangement uses TRBV6-4 and TRBJ1-2, with 7 bases matching TRBD1. CDR3 size: 15 residues. Trimming took 7 bases from V and 4 from J; bases not matched to a gene: 12. The germline gives CDR1 MRHNA, CDR2 SNTAGT. Here the CDR3 DNA reads TGTGCCAGCACCAAAGAAACAGGGGATCTCTATGGCTACACCTTC. Translating it yields CASTKETGDLYGYTF.

This clonotype has just a few counts. V usage is TRBV29-1 and J usage is TRBJ2-7, with a possible D match to TRBD2 (5 bases). The germline V gene has CDR1 SQVTM and CDR2 ANQGSEA. The CDR3 has 14 residues. V lost 0 bases and J lost 3, with 12 bases in between. The CDR3 protein is CSVEESGAGYEQYF. The CDR3 region has the DNA TGCAGCGTTGAAGAGAGCGGAGCTGGCTACGAGCAGTACTTC.

This clonotype was recorded at least ten times. The rearrangement uses TRBV2 and TRBJ1-2, with D unresolved. The germline CDR1 and CDR2 sequences are SNHLY and FYNNEI. The CDR3 is made up of 14 amino acids. V was trimmed by 1 base and J by 0 bases, leaving 6 bases between them. This chain's CDR3 is CASSEDAANYGYTF. The CDR3, as DNA: TGTGCCAGCAGTGAAGACGCCGCTAACTATGGCTACACCTTC.

This clonotype has a handful of counts. V is TRBV11-2 and J is TRBJ2-3; D ambiguous. The CDR3 covers 15 residues. CDR1 is SGHAT, CDR2 FQNNGV, per germline. V was trimmed by 1 base and J by 1 base, leaving 9 bases between them. The CDR3 region is CASSLGSSGTDTQYF. The CDR3 DNA reads as TGTGCCAGCAGCTTAGGGAGCAGTGGCACAGATACGCAGTATTTT.